The present T cell receptor (beta chain) was sequenced within a study of cytomegalovirus exposure and HLA in healthy donors. Whole-study findings and limits: Previously analyzed data showed that most TCR beta V segments were productive at a frequency of about 90% or about 30%.

With 4 bases removed from V and 2 bases from J, the gap between germline ends came to 8 bases. Germline V gene data show CDR1 as SGHAT and CDR2 as FQNNGV. CDR3 size: 14 residues. PCR used 60 Vbeta primers and 13 Jbeta primers. Sequenced by immunoSEQ multiplex PCR; TCRdb stores in-frame clones only, minus some. Of about 77,000 clones in the sample, around 78% were seen once. Concerning this clone itself: What it binds is unknown.

The V gene is TRBV11-2, the J gene TRBJ2-2, with D perhaps TRBD1 (5 bases). The sequenced sample consisted of PBMCs. This TCR derives from a man aged 35 to 55 in good health and CMV-seronegative. The CDR3 sequence: CASSSTVNTGELFF. In DNA, the CDR3 is TGTGCCAGCAGCTCGACAGTAAACACCGGGGAGCTGTTTTTT.